Each of the 3 T cell receptor beta chains below was sequenced from the same sample in a study of radiation and T cells in renal cell carcinoma. Using immunoSEQ multiplex PCR, the repertoire was profiled, and TCRdb retains in-frame clones only, with some absent. This table holds around 95,000 clones, roughly 84% found once. Time point reported: blood 4 weeks post-SBRT, at nephrectomy. Regarding treatment: 15 Gy SBRT to primary tumor, nephrectomy 4 weeks later. Sequencing was performed on blood, taken from a patient whose treatment included radiotherapy and nephrectomy. Receptors originate from a man in his sixties with renal cell carcinoma.

The rearrangement uses TRBV12-5 and TRBJ2-6; D gene uncertain. CDR3 length: 17 amino acids. Germline assignment: CDR1 LGHNT and CDR2 FRNRAP. The germline V and J ends were trimmed by 0 bases and 1 base, with 10 bases remaining between them. CDR3 region: CASGLVIGGSGANVLTF. The DNA of the CDR3 is TGTGCTAGTGGTTTGGTAATCGGTGGGTCTGGGGCCAACGTCCTGACTTTC.

As regards this clone: This sample includes further DNA sequences coding for the same CDR3. The V gene is TRBV19, the J gene TRBJ1-4; 10 positions agree with TRBD1. Losses at the gene ends were 4 bases for V and 7 bases for J; bases not matched to a gene: 3. Germline loops: CDR1 LNHDA, CDR2 SQIVND (reference sequence). CDR3 size: 14 residues. Here the CDR3 DNA reads TGTGCCAGTAGTACGGGACAGGGGAGTGAAAAACTGTTTTTT. This encodes CASSTGQGSEKLFF.

This clone was seen just once. The V call is TRBV7-2, the J call TRBJ2-5; D is unresolved. The CDR3 is 13 amino acids. The V end lost 4 bases, the J end lost 5 bases, and 11 bases lay between the germline ends. Germline CDR1 and CDR2: SGHTA and FQGNSA. CDR3 in DNA: TGTGCCAGCAGCTCCATTCTTGGTGAGACCCAGTACTTC. Protein sequence: CASSSILGETQYF.